Listed below are T cell receptor beta chains from one sample, sequenced in a study of blood T cells in healthy people across ages. TCRdb re-derived calls from the 5' RACE reads in MiXCR, one entry per CDR3 protein. This table holds approximately 800,000 distinct CDR3 sequences, approximately 67% found once. The source material was blood. These receptors came from a man aged 30 to 39 in good health. The CDR3 runs from the conserved cysteine through the conserved F or W. The D gene is left open where the match is weak. Expanded clones are given a class, and other clones once, few, many or no size at all.

>TRBJ2-2|-|-|TRBV24-1
TGTGCCACCAGTCTTCGGGTTGGAAACACCGGGGAGCTGTTTTTT
CATSLRVGNTGELFF
>TRBJ2-4|-|TRBD1|TRBV10-3
TGTGCCGTCAGTGAGGGGGCAAACATTCAGTACTTC
CAVSEGANIQYF
>TRBJ2-7|few|TRBD2|TRBV28
TGTGCCAGCAGTTTCGGACTAGCAACCTACGAGCAGTACTTC
CASSFGLATYEQYF
>TRBJ2-6|-|-|TRBV7-8
TGTGCCAGCAGCTTTACGCGCTCTGGGGCCAACGTCCTGACTTTC
CASSFTRSGANVLTF
>TRBJ2-5|few|TRBD2|TRBV4-1
TGCGCCAGCAGCGACGGGACTAGCGGACCTGGGACCCAGTACTTC
CASSDGTSGPGTQYF
>TRBJ2-5|-|TRBD1|TRBV6-2/TRBV6-3
TGTGCCAGCAGAGATAACTACGGGACAGCCGCCGGAGAGACCCAGTACTTC
CASRDNYGTAAGETQYF
>TRBJ1-5|-|TRBD1|TRBV29-1
TGCAGCGTTGAGACAGGGTCGGATCAGCCCCAGCATTTT
CSVETGSDQPQHF
>TRBJ2-5|-|-|TRBV28
TGTGCCAGTGAGACAGAAGAGACCCAGTACTTC
CASETEETQYF
>TRBJ1-6|-|-|TRBV18
TGTGCCAGCTCACCTACGGACAGTCTTTATAATTCACCCCTCCACTTT
CASSPTDSLYNSPLHF
>TRBJ1-2|many|TRBD1|TRBV27
TGTGCCAGCAGTTCCGGAATTGACAGGGCAAGGAACTATGGCTACACCTTC
CASSSGIDRARNYGYTF
>TRBJ1-1|few|-|TRBV11-2
TGTGCCAGCAGCTCACCGGACGGGATCGCCGGGGTGAACACTGAAGCTTTCTTT
CASSSPDGIAGVNTEAFF
>TRBJ1-2|-|-|TRBV7-9
TGTGCCAGCAGCCCGCGGGATCTTGGCTACACCTTC
CASSPRDLGYTF
>TRBJ1-2|once|-|TRBV18
TGTGCCAGCTCACCCGAACGAGGAGGGGACAATGGCTACACCTTC
CASSPERGGDNGYTF
>TRBJ1-5|-|-|TRBV20-1
TGCAGTGCTAGTACAGGCCCTCAGCCCCAGCATTTT
CSASTGPQPQHF
>TRBJ2-6|-|-|TRBV3-1
TGTGCCAGCAGCCAAGATCATCGGGGCCCTGGGGCCAACGTCCTGACTTTC
CASSQDHRGPGANVLTF
>TRBJ2-7|-|-|TRBV7-2
TGTGCCAGCAGCTTAGCCCCCAGAAGCTCCTACGAGCAGTACTTC
CASSLAPRSSYEQYF